The rows below give T cell receptor beta chains drawn from one sample of a study of Tregs in tolerant kidney transplant recipients. Their antigens remain unidentified. This table comes from immunoSEQ multiplex PCR, and its TCRdb copy is limited to in-frame clones, with some not included. The repertoire holds about 44,000 clones, roughly 96% seen once, with 0.37% in the top ten. The sequencing sample was made of Tregs from blood cultured with allogeneic cells. The receptors stem from a human donor in good health. Each CDR3 is given with its conserved first and last residue. D genes are given only for firm matches. The size entry is marked missing in some rows and otherwise reads once, few, many or a size class.

V: TRBV18
size: once
J: TRBJ1-2
D: TRBD1
DNA: TGTGCCAGCTCACCTCGACAGGGCATCCATTATGGCTACACCTTC
CDR3: CASSPRQGIHYGYTF

V: TRBV7-2
size: NA
J: TRBJ1-6
D: TRBD1
DNA: TGTGCCAGCAGCCAAACGACGTCGACAGGGGGCTCCTATAATTCACCCCTCCACTTT
CDR3: CASSQTTSTGGSYNSPLHF

V: TRBV6-1
size: NA
J: TRBJ2-3
D: NA
DNA: TGTGCCAGCAGGTTCGGGGGAGCGCTTTTTACGCAGTATTTT
CDR3: CASRFGGALFTQYF

V: TRBV2
size: NA
J: TRBJ2-7
D: TRBD1
DNA: TGTGCCAGCCGTGCGGACAGGGCTTCCTACGAGCAGTACTTC
CDR3: CASRADRASYEQYF

V: TRBV10-3
size: NA
J: TRBJ2-1
D: NA
DNA: TGTGCCATCAGTGACCCTGGGGGTTACAATGAGCAGTTCTTC
CDR3: CAISDPGGYNEQFF

V: TRBV19
size: NA
J: TRBJ2-7
D: NA
DNA: TGTGCCAGTAGTATTGGGGTCTCAAGTCCCTACGAGCAGTACTTC
CDR3: CASSIGVSSPYEQYF

V: TRBV15
size: once
J: TRBJ1-2
D: NA
DNA: TGTGCCACCAGCAACTTATTGGACTATGGCTACACCTTC
CDR3: CATSNLLDYGYTF

V: TRBV2
size: NA
J: TRBJ1-2
D: NA
DNA: TGTGCCAGCAGTTCTGACAGCTATGGCTACACCTTC
CDR3: CASSSDSYGYTF

V: TRBV5-1
size: NA
J: TRBJ2-1
D: TRBD2
DNA: TGCGCCAGCAACGCCCTAGCGGGCAGCGAGGGGTACAATGAGCAATTCTTC
CDR3: CASNALAGSEGYNEQFF

V: TRBV4-1
size: NA
J: TRBJ1-4
D: NA
DNA: TGCGCCAGCAGCCAAGATGGAGGACCTAGGGGAAAACTGTTTTTT
CDR3: CASSQDGGPRGKLFF

V: TRBV19
size: NA
J: TRBJ2-7
D: NA
DNA: TGTGCCAGTAGTACCCCCCACAGGCACGGGTTCTACGAGCAGTACTTC
CDR3: CASSTPHRHGFYEQYF

V: TRBV19
size: NA
J: TRBJ1-1
D: TRBD1
DNA: TGTGCCAGTACCAACAGGGGGAGGATGAACACTGAAGCTTTCTTT
CDR3: CASTNRGRMNTEAFF

V: TRBV18
size: NA
J: TRBJ2-6
D: NA
DNA: TGTGCCAGCTCACCTTTCGGAACAAGCCCGTCTCAGGGGGCCAACGTCCTGACTTTC
CDR3: CASSPFGTSPSQGANVLTF

V: TRBV7-2
size: NA
J: TRBJ2-7
D: TRBD2
DNA: TGTGCCAGCAGCTTTGGGGGACTAGCGGGTATCTACGAGCAGTACTTC
CDR3: CASSFGGLAGIYEQYF

V: TRBV7-2
size: NA
J: TRBJ1-3
D: TRBD1
DNA: TGTGCCAGCAGCACTACGTCGGGCAGGGGGTATGGAAACACCATATATTTT
CDR3: CASSTTSGRGYGNTIYF

V: TRBV18
size: NA
J: TRBJ2-2
D: NA
DNA: TGTGCCAGCTCACCACTAGCGATAAGCACCGGGGAGCTGTTTTTT
CDR3: CASSPLAISTGELFF

V: TRBV5-1
size: NA
J: TRBJ2-1
D: NA
DNA: TGCGCCAGCAGCTTGGGACGTAACAATGAGCAGTTCTTC
CDR3: CASSLGRNNEQFF

V: TRBV6-1
size: NA
J: TRBJ2-1
D: NA
DNA: TGTGCCAGCAAGTACCAGACCTCCTACAATGAGCAGTTCTTC
CDR3: CASKYQTSYNEQFF

V: TRBV7-9
size: once
J: TRBJ1-1
D: TRBD1
DNA: TGTGCCAGCAGAGACAGGGGGACGATGGTAAACACTGAAGCTTTCTTT
CDR3: CASRDRGTMVNTEAFF

V: TRBV25-1
size: NA
J: TRBJ2-1
D: NA
DNA: TGTGCCAGCAGTGATAGCCCCCACGGTGGCGACAATGAGCAGTTCTTC
CDR3: CASSDSPHGGDNEQFF